This entry features one T cell receptor beta chain sequence. Per the study methods: Estimated nucleated cell counts came from reference gene primer amplification. Sequenced by immunoSEQ multiplex PCR; TCRdb stores in-frame clones only, minus some. V and J calls plus clone size are reproduced from that table; the DNA served to infer D and trimming. Among 45,000 to 60,000 clones listed, roughly 79% were seen once. The data belong to a study of blood T cell repertoires in COVID-19. Study details: The United States, Italy and Spain provided the acute and convalescent COVID-19 samples. The cDNA or gDNA used as material had been derived from T cells, B-cell-depleted T cells, or PBMCs.

The CDR3 runs to 15 residues. CDR1 and CDR2 (germline): MNHEY, SVGAGI. Trimming took off 6 bases at V and 6 bases at J, with 18 bases between the two ends. This chain uses TRBV6-5 with TRBJ1-5; weak D call: TRBD1 (6 bases). The TCR comes from a human donor with active or convalescent COVID-19. The donor label of this sample is uncertain. The source material was peripheral blood. The CDR3, as DNA: TGTGCCAGCAGGCCTAGGGGGGGCCTGACTCAGCCCCAGCATTTT. Amino acid sequence: CASRPRGGLTQPQHF.